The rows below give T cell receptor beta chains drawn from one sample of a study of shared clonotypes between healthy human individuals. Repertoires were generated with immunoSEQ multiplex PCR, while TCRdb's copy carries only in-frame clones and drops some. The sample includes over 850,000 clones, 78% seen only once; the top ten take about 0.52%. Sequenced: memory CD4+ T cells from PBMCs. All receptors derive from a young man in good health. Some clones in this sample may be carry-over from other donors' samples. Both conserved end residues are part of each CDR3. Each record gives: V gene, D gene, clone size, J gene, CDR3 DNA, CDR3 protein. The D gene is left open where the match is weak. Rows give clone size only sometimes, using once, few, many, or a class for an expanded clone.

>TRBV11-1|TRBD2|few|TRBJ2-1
TGTGCCAGCAGCTCCGGGAGGGCCGGCTGGAATGAGCAGTTCTTC
CASSSGRAGWNEQFF
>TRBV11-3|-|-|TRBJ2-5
TGTGCCAGCAGCTTATCTGGAAGAGAGACCCAGTACTTC
CASSLSGRETQYF
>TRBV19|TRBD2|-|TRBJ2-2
TGTGCCAGTAGTATCGGGGGGGCGAACACCGGGGAGCTGTTTTTT
CASSIGGANTGELFF
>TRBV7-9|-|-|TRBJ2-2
TGTGCCAGCAGCTGGGAGTCGAACACCGGGGAGCTGTTTTTT
CASSWESNTGELFF
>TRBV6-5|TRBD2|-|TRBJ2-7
TGTGCCAGCAGTTACTCGGATCGGGGAGGGTACGAGCAGTACTTC
CASSYSDRGGYEQYF
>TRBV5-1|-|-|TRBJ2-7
TGCGCCAGCAGCTCGGGACTCCCATCCTACGAGCAGTACTTC
CASSSGLPSYEQYF
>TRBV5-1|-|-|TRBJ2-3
TGCGCCAGCAGCTTGACAGGGCAAAGCACAGATACGCAGTATTTT
CASSLTGQSTDTQYF
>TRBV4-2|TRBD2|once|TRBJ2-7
TGTGCCAGCAGCCCAATAGCGGGCCTCTACGAGCAGTACTTC
CASSPIAGLYEQYF
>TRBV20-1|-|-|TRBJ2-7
TGCAGTGCTACTGGTTACGAGCAGTACTTC
CSATGYEQYF
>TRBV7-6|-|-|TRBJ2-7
TGTGCCAGCAGCCGGGACTCCTCCTACGAGCAGTACTTC
CASSRDSSYEQYF
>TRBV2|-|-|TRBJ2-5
TGTGCCAGCAGTGGGACAACTTCAGAGACCCAGTACTTC
CASSGTTSETQYF
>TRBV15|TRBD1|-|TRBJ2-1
TGTGCCACCAGCAGAGGTCTGGGACAGGGTAAATGGGAGCAGTTCTTC
CATSRGLGQGKWEQFF
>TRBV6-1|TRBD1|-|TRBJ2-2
TGTGCCAGCATCCAGACAGGGGGGCTGCCCGGGGAGCTGTTTTTT
CASIQTGGLPGELFF
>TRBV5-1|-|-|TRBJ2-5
TGCGCCAGCACCCAGGGAGTGGTCCAAGAGACCCAGTACTTC
CASTQGVVQETQYF
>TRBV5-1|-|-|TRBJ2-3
TGCGCCAGCAGCTTGGCAGGAGGAGATACGCAGTATTTT
CASSLAGGDTQYF
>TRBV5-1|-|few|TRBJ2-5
TGCGCCAGCAGCTTGGCCCCAGGGGAGGGCTTCCAAGAGACCCAGTACTTC
CASSLAPGEGFQETQYF
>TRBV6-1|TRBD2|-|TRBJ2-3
TGTGCCAGCAGTGAACTAGCGGGGGACACAGATACGCAGTATTTT
CASSELAGDTDTQYF
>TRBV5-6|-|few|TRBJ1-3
TGTGCCAGCAGCTTGTTCCTGATCTCTGGAAACACCATATATTTT
CASSLFLISGNTIYF
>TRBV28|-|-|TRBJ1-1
TGTGCCAGCAGAAACGGGGGGGCGAACACTGAAGCTTTCTTT
CASRNGGANTEAFF
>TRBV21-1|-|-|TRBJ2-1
TGTGCCAGCAGCTATCCGGGACTAGCGAGGGGAGATGAGCAGTTCTTC
CASSYPGLARGDEQFF
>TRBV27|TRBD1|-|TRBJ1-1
TGTGCCAGCAGCCCAACAGGGGGTGGTACTGAAGCTTTCTTT
CASSPTGGGTEAFF
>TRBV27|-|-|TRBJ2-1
TGTGCCAGCAGCCGGTACCGGGACATCGACAATGAGCAGTTCTTC
CASSRYRDIDNEQFF
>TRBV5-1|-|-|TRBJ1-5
TGCGCCAGCAGCTCCTCACCCGATCAGCCCCAGCATTTT
CASSSSPDQPQHF
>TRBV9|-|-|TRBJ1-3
TGTGCCAGCAGCGCCACAATCCTCGGAAACACCATATATTTT
CASSATILGNTIYF
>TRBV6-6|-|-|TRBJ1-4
TGTGCCAGCAGTTCCCACAGGGTTGGAAAACTGTTTTTT
CASSSHRVGKLFF
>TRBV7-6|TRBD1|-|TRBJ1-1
TGTGCCAGCAGCTTTACACCTCCGGGACAGGGGTATGCTGAAGCTTTCTTT
CASSFTPPGQGYAEAFF
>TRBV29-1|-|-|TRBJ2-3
TGCAGCGTTGACGGACTCCATGGGCCAGATACGCAGTATTTT
CSVDGLHGPDTQYF
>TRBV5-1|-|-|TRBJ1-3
TGCGCCAGCAGCTTCAGTAGGGGTGCTGGAAACACCATATATTTT
CASSFSRGAGNTIYF
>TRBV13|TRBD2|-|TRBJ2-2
TGTGCCAGCAGCTTACGGGGGAGGGCCGGAGGCGGGGAGCTGTTTTTT
CASSLRGRAGGGELFF
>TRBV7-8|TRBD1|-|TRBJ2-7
TGTGCCAGCAGCCGGGTGGGACAGAACTACGAGCAGTACTTC
CASSRVGQNYEQYF
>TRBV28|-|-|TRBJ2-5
TGTGCCAGCAGTTTGGCGCAGATCACGAGGAACCAAGAGACCCAGTACTTC
CASSLAQITRNQETQYF
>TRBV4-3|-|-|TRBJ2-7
TGCGCCAGCAGCCAAGATCTAAACAGAGATCCCTACGAGCAGTACTTC
CASSQDLNRDPYEQYF
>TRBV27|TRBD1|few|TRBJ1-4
TGTGCCAGCAGTCCCTGGACAGGGGACAATGAAAAACTGTTTTTT
CASSPWTGDNEKLFF
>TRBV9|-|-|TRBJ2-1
TGTGCCAGCAGCGTATTAGAATCCTACAATGAGCAGTTCTTC
CASSVLESYNEQFF
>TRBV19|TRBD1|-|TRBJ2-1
TGTGCCAGTAGTGTAAATCGACAGGGGTCGACTACCAATGAGCAGTTCTTC
CASSVNRQGSTTNEQFF
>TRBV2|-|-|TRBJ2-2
TGTGCCAGGGCGGCCCCAACCGGGGAGCTGTTTTTT
CARAAPTGELFF
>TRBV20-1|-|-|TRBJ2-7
TGCAGTGCTAGATCCCAAGAGGGGAGGTACTTC
CSARSQEGRYF
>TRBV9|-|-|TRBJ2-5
TGTGCCAGCAGCGTAGATAACTTCCAAGAGACCCAGTACTTC
CASSVDNFQETQYF
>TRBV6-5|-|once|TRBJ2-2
TGTGCCAGCAGAAGGGACCAAAACACCGGGGAGCTGTTTTTT
CASRRDQNTGELFF
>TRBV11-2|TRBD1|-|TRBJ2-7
TGTGCCAGCAGCTCCCGGACAGGGGTCCACGAGCAGTACTTC
CASSSRTGVHEQYF
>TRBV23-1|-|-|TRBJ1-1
TGCGCCAGCAGTCAATCGGAAGGCCCCCTCCATTTGAACACTGAAGCTTTCTTT
CASSQSEGPLHLNTEAFF
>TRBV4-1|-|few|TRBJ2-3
TGCGCCAGCAGCACCGCATTTACAGATACGCAGTATTTT
CASSTAFTDTQYF
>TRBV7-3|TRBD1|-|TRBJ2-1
TGTGCCAGCAGCTGGGGACAGGGGGAGCAGTTCTTC
CASSWGQGEQFF
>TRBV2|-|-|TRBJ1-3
TGTGCCAGCAGTGAAGTTTGGCGGACCTCTGGAAACACCATATATTTT
CASSEVWRTSGNTIYF
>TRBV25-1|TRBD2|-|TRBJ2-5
TGTGCCAGCAGTGAATCGGGTCGCGGGGGGGAGACCCAGTACTTC
CASSESGRGGETQYF
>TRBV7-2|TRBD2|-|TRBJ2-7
TGTGCCAGCAGACAGGGACTAGCGGGAGCCCCAGGCGAGCAGTACTTC
CASRQGLAGAPGEQYF
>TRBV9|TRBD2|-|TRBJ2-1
TGTGCCAGCTCTCAGGCGGGAGCTTCCTACAATGAGCAGTTCTTC
CASSQAGASYNEQFF
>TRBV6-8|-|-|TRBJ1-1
TGTGCCAGCAGTTACCAGATCAGCGGGCGGATGAACACTGAAGCTTTCTTT
CASSYQISGRMNTEAFF